This TCR beta chain was sequenced for a study of response to subunit inactivated influenza vaccine. Points on this clonotype: No antigen is known for it.

TCRdb re-called the RT-PCR reads through MiXCR, storing one row per CDR3 protein. The table lists about 500,000 distinct CDR3 sequences, about 15% of them singletons, with 3% to 3.5% in the top ten. General study findings and limits: The authors proposed limited new T cell recruitment per seasonal influenza vaccination.

The material sequenced was CD4+ T cells sorted from PBMCs, taken 23 to 25 months after vaccination. The TCR originated in a man aged 45 to 75 who received an inactivated influenza vaccine.

This CDR3 reads CASSLTLRTSGGYNEQFF. CDR3 DNA sequence: TGCGCCAGCAGCTTGACTCTGCGGACTAGCGGGGGGTACAATGAGCAGTTCTTC. The chain recombines TRBV5-1 with TRBJ2-1; 14 nucleotides align to TRBD2. CDR3 length equals 18 residues. J lost 4 bases, V lost 1 base, and 7 bases had no gene match. CDR1 and CDR2 (germline): SGHRS, YFSETQ.